The 28 T cell receptor beta chains presented below share a single source sample, sequenced in a study of blood T cell repertoires in COVID-19. Sequenced by immunoSEQ multiplex PCR; TCRdb stores in-frame clones only, minus some. Of roughly 130,000 clones listed, roughly four fifths are singletons. The sample comprised PBMCs or T cells enriched from blood (not recorded which). The origin of the receptors is a man between 50 and 59 years old who had recovered from COVID-19.

This chain links TRBV9 with TRBJ1-2, with TRBD1 identical over 8 bases. The CDR3 is made up of 11 amino acids. Losses at the gene ends were 4 bases for V and 8 bases for J; bases not matched to a gene: 1. Looked up from germline, CDR1 is SGDLS and CDR2 is YYNGEE. CDR3 sequence (DNA): TGTGCCAGCAGCACAGGGGGGGGCTACACCTTC. This codes for CASSTGGGYTF. The variable domain in full, completed from reference TRBV9 and TRBJ1-2, reads DSGVTQTPKHLITATGQRVTLRCSPRSGDLSVYWYQQSLDQGLQFLIQYYNGEERAKGNILERFSAQQFPDLHSELNLSSLELGDSALYFCASSTGGGYTFGSGTRLTVV.

CDR3 region: CASSRTGTVYNSPLHF. The CDR3 bases are TGTGCCAGCAGCCGAACCGGGACAGTCTATAATTCACCCCTCCACTTT. V gene TRBV6-6 combines with J gene TRBJ1-6, with 7 bases identical to TRBD1. Unmatched junction bases numbered 8, after V lost 6 bases and J lost 3 bases. There are 16 residues in the CDR3. Germline assignment: CDR1 MNHNY and CDR2 SVGAGI (reference sequence).

The chain has TRBV9 and TRBJ1-1; TRBD1 is a possible D gene (5 bases). The germline gives CDR1 SGDLS, CDR2 YYNGEE. The V and J ends lost 0 bases and 7 bases respectively, with 10 bases between them. The CDR3 is 13 residues long. The CDR3 spells CASSVEGEHEAFF. Here the CDR3 DNA reads TGTGCCAGCAGCGTAGAAGGGGAACATGAAGCTTTCTTT.

In its sample, this clone was seen once. V usage is TRBV5-1 and J usage is TRBJ1-1; D remains ambiguous. CDR3 length equals 14 residues. Germline V gene lookup returns CDR1 SGHRS and CDR2 YFSETQ. Trimming took off 0 bases at V and 2 bases at J, with 8 bases between the two ends. CDR3: CASSLGEINTEAFF. The CDR3 DNA sequence: TGCGCCAGCAGCTTGGGCGAGATAAACACTGAAGCTTTCTTT.

The chain joins TRBV24-1 to TRBJ2-3, with D perhaps TRBD1 (5 bases). V lost 5 bases and J 0 bases, leaving 8 bases between the germline ends. Looked up from germline, CDR1 is KGHDR and CDR2 is SFDVKD. This CDR3 spans 14 amino acids. The DNA of the CDR3 is TGTGCCACCAGTGGGACACTTAGCACAGATACGCAGTATTTT. Amino acid sequence: CATSGTLSTDTQYF.

The chain carries TRBV19 and TRBJ1-2, with 11 bases identical to TRBD1. Per the germline V gene, CDR1 is LNHDA and CDR2 is SQIVND (reference sequence). V was clipped by 1 base and J by 4 bases; unmatched bases: 2. This CDR3 spans 15 amino acids. The CDR3 coding sequence is TGTGCCAGTAGTATAGCCGGGACAGGGGGCTATGGCTACACCTTC. Translated, it gives CASSIAGTGGYGYTF.

The V and J genes are TRBV10-3 and TRBJ1-1; D gene unclear. Trimming cost V 10 bases and J 1 base, with 13 bases left between them. The CDR3 has 13 amino acids. Per the germline V gene, CDR1 is ENHRY and CDR2 is SYGVKD. The CDR3 nucleotides are TGTGCCACAGTACCGGGATCGAACACTGAAGCTTTCTTT. Protein: CATVPGSNTEAFF.

V and J are TRBV7-9 and TRBJ2-4, with 8 bases fitting TRBD1. This CDR3 has 16 amino acids. Trimming at V came to 4 bases and at J to 1 base, leaving 6 bases not matched to a gene. From germline, CDR1 is SEHNR and CDR2 FQNEAQ (reference sequence). CDR3 nucleotide sequence: TGTGCCAGCAGCTCCGTGGACAGGGCCGCCAAAAACATTCAGTACTTC. It yields the protein CASSSVDRAAKNIQYF.

V and J are TRBV30 and TRBJ2-5, with a tentative D call TRBD2 (6 bases). The ends were cut back, 1 base at V and 2 bases at J, with 11 bases in the middle. Germline loops: CDR1 GTSNPN, CDR2 SVGIG (reference sequence). The CDR3 covers 14 residues. CDR3 in DNA: TGTGCCTGGAGTGATTGGGGGGATCAAGAGACCCAGTACTTC. Translated, it gives CAWSDWGDQETQYF.

This chain uses TRBV20-1 with TRBJ2-4; D may be TRBD2 (6 bases). The CDR3 loop spans 15 amino acids. Germline lookup yields CDR1 DFQATT and CDR2 SNEGSKA (reference sequence). Trimming took 3 bases from V and 0 from J, leaving 12 bases between them. Here the CDR3 reads CSASDGGGAKNIQYF. In DNA, the CDR3 is TGCAGTGCTAGTGACGGGGGTGGAGCCAAAAACATTCAGTACTTC.

The chain carries TRBV28 and TRBJ1-1; D is uncertain. V was shortened by 8 bases and J by 1 base, with 11 bases between the two germline ends. Looked up from germline, CDR1 is MDHEN and CDR2 is SYDVKM. The CDR3 consists of 13 residues. The CDR3 region is CASDRPGNTEAFF. The DNA of the CDR3 is TGTGCCAGCGATCGCCCAGGGAACACTGAAGCTTTCTTT.

V and J are TRBV24-1 and TRBJ2-2; a weak D match, TRBD2 (5 bases). V was cut by 5 bases and J by 6 bases, with 15 bases left in between. The CDR3 sequence is 15 residues long. The germline V gene has CDR1 KGHDR and CDR2 SFDVKD. The CDR3 bases are TGTGCCACCAGTGCTTCCGCGGCTAGCCCCGGGGAGCTGTTTTTT. Protein sequence: CATSASAASPGELFF.

The genes are TRBV14 and TRBJ2-7; TRBD1 agrees at 7 bases. From germline, CDR1 is SGHDN and CDR2 FVKESK. V shed 4 bases and J 2 bases; nucleotides not matched to a gene: 11. The CDR3 is 16 residues long. The CDR3 region has the DNA TGTGCCAGCAGCCCCCCTCCGTGGGACAGACCCTACGAGCAGTACTTC. It codes for CASSPPPWDRPYEQYF.

This chain links TRBV7-9 with TRBJ2-3; D possibly corresponds to TRBD2 (7 bases). This CDR3 is built from 14 residues. V lost 2 bases, J lost 2 bases, and 8 bases lay in between. Germline values: CDR1 SEHNR, CDR2 FQNEAQ (reference sequence). Here the CDR3 DNA reads TGTGCCAGCAGCTTACGGGGGGCCACAGATACGCAGTATTTT. This codes for CASSLRGATDTQYF.

The V gene is TRBV27, the J gene TRBJ1-5, with a weak D call TRBD1 (5 bases). The V gene lost 0 bases and the J gene lost 3 bases, with 9 bases spanning the gap. The CDR3 has 15 residues. In germline, CDR1 is MNHEY, CDR2 SMNVEV (reference sequence). CDR3 coding DNA: TGTGCCAGCAGTTTATCTCGACAGCTCAATCAGCCCCAGCATTTT. This translates into CASSLSRQLNQPQHF.

The rearrangement joins TRBV7-5 to TRBJ1-2. TRBV7-5 is classified as a pseudogene. The CDR3 has 15 residues. In DNA, the CDR3 is TGTGCCAGAAGAGAGGTAGCGCCCATTAACTATGGCTACACCTTC. Translated, it gives CARREVAPINYGYTF.

This CDR3 is CASSTPWGAATNEKLFF. DNA for the CDR3: TGTGCCAGTAGTACACCTTGGGGAGCGGCAACTAATGAAAAACTGTTTTTT. This rearrangement joins TRBV19 to TRBJ1-4; D gene ambiguous. Germline V gene lookup returns CDR1 LNHDA and CDR2 SQIVND (reference sequence). The CDR3 spans 17 residues. The V end lost 4 bases, the J end lost 0 bases, and 15 bases lay between the germline ends.

This clone occurred a few times. The V call is TRBV7-2, the J call TRBJ2-5; 9 nucleotides align to TRBD1. Trimming cost V 5 bases and J 5 bases; bases outside gene matches: 9. Looked up from germline, CDR1 is SGHTA and CDR2 is FQGNSA. The CDR3 has 15 residues. CDR3 residues: CASSVGQGPWETQYF. In DNA, the CDR3 is TGTGCCAGCAGCGTGGGACAGGGACCGTGGGAGACCCAGTACTTC.

This clone has only a few counts. Relative to the germline gene, one junction end is altered; a read error may explain this. The J gene is TRBJ2-7, the V gene TRBV11-3; 8 positions match TRBD2. This CDR3 has 13 amino acids. Germline V gene lookup returns CDR1 SGHNT and CDR2 YENEEA. CDR3 DNA sequence: TGTGCCAGCAACCGGGGGGGCGACTACGGGCAGTACTTC. Translated: CASNRGGDYGQYF.

The CDR3 loop is CASSYAGPNSYNSPLHF. DNA of the CDR3: TGTGCCAGCAGTTACGCAGGCCCTAATAGTTATAATTCACCCCTCCACTTT. V usage is TRBV27 and J usage is TRBJ1-6; D remains unclear. Trimming cost V 4 bases and J 4 bases, with 17 bases left between them. Germline CDR1 and CDR2: MNHEY and SMNVEV (reference sequence). This CDR3 comprises 17 residues.

V gene TRBV3-1 (or the pseudogene TRBV3-2) combines with J gene TRBJ2-1, with a weak D call TRBD1 (5 bases). The V gene lost 4 bases and the J gene lost 6 bases, with 13 bases spanning the gap. The CDR3 consists of 14 residues. Germline V gene lookup returns CDR1 LGHDT and CDR2 YNNKEL (reference sequence). CDR3 protein: CASSLGHTGNEQFF. Written as DNA, the CDR3 is TGTGCCAGCAGCCTTGGACACACGGGCAATGAGCAGTTCTTC.

V usage is TRBV9 and J usage is TRBJ1-6, with D hard to call. With 0 bases removed from V and 0 bases from J, the gap between germline ends came to 7 bases. CDR1 SGDLS and CDR2 YYNGEE come from the germline V gene. This CDR3 region has 16 residues. The CDR3 DNA follows: TGTGCCAGCAGCGTAGGTCCTAGCTCCTATAATTCACCCCTCCACTTT. It specifies CASSVGPSSYNSPLHF. The whole variable domain, remainder taken from reference TRBV9 and TRBJ1-6, is DSGVTQTPKHLITATGQRVTLRCSPRSGDLSVYWYQQSLDQGLQFLIQYYNGEERAKGNILERFSAQQFPDLHSELNLSSLELGDSALYFCASSVGPSSYNSPLHFGNGTRLTVT.

This clone occurred once. This chain uses TRBV7-9 with TRBJ2-5, with TRBD1 identical over 11 bases. CDR3 length: 15 amino acids. With V trimmed by 5 bases and J by 5 bases, 7 bases remained unmatched. The V gene's germline CDR1 is SEHNR and CDR2 FQNEAQ (reference sequence). CDR3 sequence (DNA): TGTGCCAGCAGCCCGACCGGGACAGGGGGGGAGACCCAGTACTTC. Translating it yields CASSPTGTGGETQYF. Complete variable domain (other parts from reference TRBV7-9 and TRBJ2-5): DTGVSQNPRHKITKRGQNVTFRCDPISEHNRLYWYRQTLGQGPEFLTYFQNEAQLEKSRLLSDRFSAERPKGSFSTLEIQRTEQGDSAMYLCASSPTGTGGETQYFGPGTRLLVL.

This clone was observed a single time. The CDR3 region is CASTVTTGGTGELFF. The CDR3 DNA follows: TGTGCCAGCACCGTAACAACAGGGGGCACCGGGGAGCTGTTTTTT. The V call is TRBV28, the J call TRBJ2-2; TRBD1 matches at 8 bases. The germline V gene has CDR1 MDHEN and CDR2 SYDVKM. The CDR3 contains 15 residues. With V trimmed by 7 bases and J by 4 bases, 8 bases remained unmatched.

A few counts support this clone. This chain joins TRBV2 and TRBJ2-4; 7 nucleotides line up with TRBD1. The V gene's germline CDR1 is SNHLY and CDR2 FYNNEI. The J segment lost 0 bases and the V segment lost 6 bases, leaving 2 bases of the junction unmatched. This CDR3 has 14 amino acids. DNA for the CDR3: TGTGCCAGCAGGGACAGGTCAGCCAAAAACATTCAGTACTTC. Translating gives CASRDRSAKNIQYF.

The gene calls are TRBV19 and TRBJ1-5; perhaps TRBD1 as D (5 bases). With 3 bases removed from V and 3 bases from J, the gap between germline ends came to 12 bases. The CDR3 is made up of 15 amino acids. CDR1 and CDR2 (germline): LNHDA, SQIVND (reference sequence). The CDR3 DNA sequence: TGTGCCAGTAGTATTGTCGGGGGAAACAATCAGCCCCAGCATTTT. This encodes CASSIVGGNNQPQHF. Filled out from reference TRBV19 and TRBJ1-5, the complete variable domain reads DGGITQSPKYLFRKEGQNVTLSCEQNLNHDAMYWYRQDPGQGLRLIYYSQIVNDFQKGDIAEGYSVSREKKESFPLTVTSAQKNPTAFYLCASSIVGGNNQPQHFGDGTRLSIL.

The chain uses TRBV5-6 and TRBJ1-1; the match to TRBD1 covers 7 bases. The CDR3 consists of 16 residues. With V trimmed by 4 bases and J by 6 bases, 15 bases remained unmatched. Germline CDR1 reads SGHDT; CDR2 reads YYEEEE. CDR3 bases: TGTGCCAGCAGCGGCCTAATAGGGGGCTGGGGGTCTGAAGCTTTCTTT. Its translation: CASSGLIGGWGSEAFF.

The rearrangement links TRBV7-8 to TRBJ1-6; D remains ambiguous. The CDR3 is 14 amino acids. Trimming left V 0 bases short and J 10 bases short, with 10 bases between. Germline loops: CDR1 SGHVS, CDR2 FQNEAQ. Here the CDR3 DNA reads TGTGCCAGCAGCTTAGCGGAGGTGGGGTCACCCCTCCACTTT. Its translation: CASSLAEVGSPLHF.